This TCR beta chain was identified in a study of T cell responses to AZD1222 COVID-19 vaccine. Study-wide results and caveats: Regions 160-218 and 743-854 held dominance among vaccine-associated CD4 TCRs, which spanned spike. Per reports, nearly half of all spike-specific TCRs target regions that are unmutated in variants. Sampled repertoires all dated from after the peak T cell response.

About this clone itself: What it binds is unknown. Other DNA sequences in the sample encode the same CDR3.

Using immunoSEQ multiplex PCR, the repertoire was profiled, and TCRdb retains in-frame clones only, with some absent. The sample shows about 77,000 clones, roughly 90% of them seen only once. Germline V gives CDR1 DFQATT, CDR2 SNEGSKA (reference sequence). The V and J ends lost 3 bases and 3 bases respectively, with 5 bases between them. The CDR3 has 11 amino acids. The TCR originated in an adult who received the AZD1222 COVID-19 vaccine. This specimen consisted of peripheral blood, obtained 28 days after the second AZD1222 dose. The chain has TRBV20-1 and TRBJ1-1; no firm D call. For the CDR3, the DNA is TGCAGTGCTAGGGAGGACACTGAAGCTTTCTTT. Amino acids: CSAREDTEAFF.